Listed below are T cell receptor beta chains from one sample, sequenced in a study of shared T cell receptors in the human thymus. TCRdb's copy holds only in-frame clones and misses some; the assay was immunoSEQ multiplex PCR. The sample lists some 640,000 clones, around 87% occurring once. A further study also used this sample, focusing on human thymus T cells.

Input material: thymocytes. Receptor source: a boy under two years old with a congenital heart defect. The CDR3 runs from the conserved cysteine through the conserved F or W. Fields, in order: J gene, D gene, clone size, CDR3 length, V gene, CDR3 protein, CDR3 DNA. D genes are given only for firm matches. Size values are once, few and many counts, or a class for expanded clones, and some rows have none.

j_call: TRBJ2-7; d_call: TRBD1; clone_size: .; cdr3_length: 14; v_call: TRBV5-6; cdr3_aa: CASSLVDRVHEQYF; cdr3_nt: TGTGCCAGCAGTTTGGTGGACAGGGTACACGAGCAGTACTTC
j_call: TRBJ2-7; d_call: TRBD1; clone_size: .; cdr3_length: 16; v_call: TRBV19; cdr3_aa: CASRAGQGENTYEQYF; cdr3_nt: TGTGCCAGTAGAGCGGGACAGGGGGAAAATACCTACGAGCAGTACTTC
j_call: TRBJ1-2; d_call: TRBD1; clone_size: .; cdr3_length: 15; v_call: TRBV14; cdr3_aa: CASSQAGQMNYGYTF; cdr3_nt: TGTGCCAGCAGCCAAGCGGGACAGATGAACTATGGCTACACCTTC
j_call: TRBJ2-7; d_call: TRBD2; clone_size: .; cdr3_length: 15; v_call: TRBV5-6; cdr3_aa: CASSLQAGKSYEQYF; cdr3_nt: TGTGCCAGCAGCTTGCAAGCGGGAAAGTCCTACGAGCAGTACTTC
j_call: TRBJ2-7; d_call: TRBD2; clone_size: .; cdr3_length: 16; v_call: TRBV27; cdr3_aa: CASSPRLANSSYEQYF; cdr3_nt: TGTGCCAGCAGCCCACGACTAGCGAACAGCTCCTACGAGCAGTACTTC
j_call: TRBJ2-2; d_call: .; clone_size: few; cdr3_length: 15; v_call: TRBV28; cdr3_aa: CASSSSPRGTGELFF; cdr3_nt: TGTGCCAGCAGTTCAAGCCCGAGGGGGACCGGGGAGCTGTTTTTT
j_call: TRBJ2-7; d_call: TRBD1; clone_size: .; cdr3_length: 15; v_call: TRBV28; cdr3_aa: CASTFRRDRRPEQYF; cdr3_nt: TGTGCCAGCACCTTCCGCCGGGACAGGAGACCGGAGCAGTACTTC
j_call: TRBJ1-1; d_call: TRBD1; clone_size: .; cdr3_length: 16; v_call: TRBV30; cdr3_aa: CAWRHRQGRMNTEAFF; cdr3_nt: TGTGCCTGGAGGCATAGACAGGGACGGATGAACACTGAAGCTTTCTTT
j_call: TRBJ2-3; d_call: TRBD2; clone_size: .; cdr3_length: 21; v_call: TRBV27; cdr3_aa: CASRSSVVTSGSIQLPDTQYF; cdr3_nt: TGTGCCAGCAGGTCCTCCGTGGTAACTAGCGGGAGTATTCAGTTGCCGGATACGCAGTATTTT
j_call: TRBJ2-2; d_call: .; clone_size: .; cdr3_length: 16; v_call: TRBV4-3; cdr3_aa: CASSLTLALNTGELFF; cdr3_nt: TGCGCCAGCAGCCTTACATTGGCTTTGAACACCGGGGAGCTGTTTTTT
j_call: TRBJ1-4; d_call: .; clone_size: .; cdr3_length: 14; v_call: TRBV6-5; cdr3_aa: CASSLTSSNEKLFF; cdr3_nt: TGTGCCAGCAGTTTGACATCGTCTAATGAAAAACTGTTTTTT
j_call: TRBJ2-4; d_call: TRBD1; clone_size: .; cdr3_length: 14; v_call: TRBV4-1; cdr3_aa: CASSQETGEDIQYF; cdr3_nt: TGCGCCAGCAGCCAGGAGACAGGGGAGGACATTCAGTACTTC
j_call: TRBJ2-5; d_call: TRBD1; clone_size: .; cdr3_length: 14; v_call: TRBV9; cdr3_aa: CADVQGDSQETQYF; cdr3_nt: TGTGCCGATGTCCAGGGGGACAGCCAAGAGACCCAGTACTTC
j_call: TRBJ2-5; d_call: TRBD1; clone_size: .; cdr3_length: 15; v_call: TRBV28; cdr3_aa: CASTLLQGEQETQYF; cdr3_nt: TGTGCCAGCACCCTCTTACAGGGGGAACAAGAGACCCAGTACTTC
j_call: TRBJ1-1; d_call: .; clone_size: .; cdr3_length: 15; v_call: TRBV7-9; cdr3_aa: CASSLEPGMNTEAFF; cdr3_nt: TGTGCCAGCAGCTTAGAGCCGGGGATGAACACTGAAGCTTTCTTT
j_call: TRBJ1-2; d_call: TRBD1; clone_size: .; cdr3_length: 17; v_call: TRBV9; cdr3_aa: CASSVLPTWDSDYGYTF; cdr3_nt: TGTGCCAGCAGCGTATTACCGACTTGGGACAGCGACTATGGCTACACCTTC
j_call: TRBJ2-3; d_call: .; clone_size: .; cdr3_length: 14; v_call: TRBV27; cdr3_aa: CASSYEGSTDTQYF; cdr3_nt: TGTGCCAGCAGTTATGAGGGTAGCACAGATACGCAGTATTTT
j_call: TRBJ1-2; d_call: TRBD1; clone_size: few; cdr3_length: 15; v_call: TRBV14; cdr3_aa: CASSQDYRGRDGYTF; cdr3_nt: TGTGCCAGCAGCCAAGATTACAGGGGGCGGGATGGCTACACCTTC
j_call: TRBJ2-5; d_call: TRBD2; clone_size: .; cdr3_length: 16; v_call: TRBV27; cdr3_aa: CASSQTSGGVKETQYF; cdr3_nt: TGTGCCAGCAGTCAGACTAGCGGGGGGGTAAAAGAGACCCAGTACTTC
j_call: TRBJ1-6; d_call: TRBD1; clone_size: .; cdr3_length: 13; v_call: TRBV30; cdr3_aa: CAWSVPARGPLHF; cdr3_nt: TGTGCCTGGAGTGTACCGGCCAGGGGGCCCCTCCACTTT
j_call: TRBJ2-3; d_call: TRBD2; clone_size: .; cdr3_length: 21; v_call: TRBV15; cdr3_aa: CATSFTQPTSGSETSTDTQYF; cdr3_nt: TGTGCCACCAGCTTTACACAGCCGACTAGCGGGAGTGAAACTAGCACAGATACGCAGTATTTT
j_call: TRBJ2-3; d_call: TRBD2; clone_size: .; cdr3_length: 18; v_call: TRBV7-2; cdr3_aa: CASSLNEEGLAGADTQYF; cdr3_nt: TGTGCCAGCAGCTTAAATGAGGAGGGACTAGCGGGCGCAGATACGCAGTATTTT
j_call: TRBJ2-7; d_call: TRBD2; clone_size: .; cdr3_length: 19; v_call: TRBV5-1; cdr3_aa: CASSLGDGGLAGVRYEQYF; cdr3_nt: TGCGCCAGCAGCTTGGGGGACGGGGGCCTAGCGGGAGTTCGCTACGAGCAGTACTTC
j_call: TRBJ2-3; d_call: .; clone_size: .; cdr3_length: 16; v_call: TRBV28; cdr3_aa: CASSLVADHSTDTQYF; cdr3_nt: TGTGCCAGCAGTCTTGTAGCGGATCATAGCACAGATACGCAGTATTTT
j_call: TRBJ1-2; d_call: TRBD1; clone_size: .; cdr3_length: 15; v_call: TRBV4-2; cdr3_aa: CASSQGSGGFYGYTF; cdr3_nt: TGTGCCAGCAGCCAAGGATCAGGGGGCTTCTATGGCTACACCTTC
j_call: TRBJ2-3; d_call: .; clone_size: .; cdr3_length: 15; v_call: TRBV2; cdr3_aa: CASRSASVATDTQYF; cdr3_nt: TGTGCCAGCAGGTCGGCCAGCGTGGCCACAGATACGCAGTATTTT
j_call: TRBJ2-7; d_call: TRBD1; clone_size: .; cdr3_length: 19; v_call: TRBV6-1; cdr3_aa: CASSAWTGVSISTPDEQYF; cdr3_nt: TGTGCCAGCAGTGCCTGGACAGGGGTGTCGATAAGCACTCCGGACGAGCAGTACTTC
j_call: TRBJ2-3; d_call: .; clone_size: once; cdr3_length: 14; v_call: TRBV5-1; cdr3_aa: CASSLARGMDTQYF; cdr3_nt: TGCGCCAGCAGCTTGGCGCGGGGTATGGATACGCAGTATTTT
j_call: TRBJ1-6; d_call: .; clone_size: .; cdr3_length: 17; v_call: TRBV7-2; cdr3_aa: CASSLGGAGSYNSPLHF; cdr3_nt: TGTGCCAGCAGCTTAGGGGGCGCGGGGTCCTATAATTCACCCCTCCACTTT
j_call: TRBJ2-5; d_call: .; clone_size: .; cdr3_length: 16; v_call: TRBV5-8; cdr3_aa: CASSLGRDGLQETQYF; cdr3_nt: TGTGCCAGCAGCCTGGGGCGGGACGGACTCCAAGAGACCCAGTACTTC
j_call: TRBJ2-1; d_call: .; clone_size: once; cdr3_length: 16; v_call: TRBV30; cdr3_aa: CAWSVRWRGWRQEQFF; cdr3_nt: TGTGCCTGGAGTGTACGATGGAGGGGTTGGCGGCAAGAGCAGTTCTTC
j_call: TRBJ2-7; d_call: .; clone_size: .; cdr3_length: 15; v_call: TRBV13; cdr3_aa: CASSFGRGRRDEQYF; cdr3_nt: TGTGCCAGCAGCTTCGGAAGGGGGAGAAGGGACGAGCAGTACTTC
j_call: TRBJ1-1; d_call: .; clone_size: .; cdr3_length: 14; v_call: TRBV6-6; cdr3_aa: CASSYPQENTEAFF; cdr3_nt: TGTGCCAGCAGTTACCCTCAGGAAAACACTGAAGCTTTCTTT
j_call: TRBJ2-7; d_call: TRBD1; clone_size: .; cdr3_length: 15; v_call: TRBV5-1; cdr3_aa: CASSPVTGVPYEQYF; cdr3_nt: TGCGCCAGCAGCCCAGTGACAGGGGTCCCCTACGAGCAGTACTTC
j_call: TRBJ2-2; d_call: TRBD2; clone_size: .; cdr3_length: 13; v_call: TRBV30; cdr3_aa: CAWKRGHTGELFF; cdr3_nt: TGTGCCTGGAAGCGGGGCCACACCGGGGAGCTGTTTTTT
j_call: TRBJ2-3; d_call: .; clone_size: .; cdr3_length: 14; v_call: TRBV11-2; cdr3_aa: CASSLVRVTDTQYF; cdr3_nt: TGTGCCAGCAGCTTAGTCAGGGTGACAGATACGCAGTATTTT
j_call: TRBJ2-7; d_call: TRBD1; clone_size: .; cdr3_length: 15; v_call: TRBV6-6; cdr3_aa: CASSTAETGGNEQYF; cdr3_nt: TGTGCCAGCAGTACCGCCGAGACAGGGGGTAACGAGCAGTACTTC
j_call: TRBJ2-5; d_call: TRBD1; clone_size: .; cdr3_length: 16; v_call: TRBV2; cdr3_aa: CASSKGQAERIETQYF; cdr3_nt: TGTGCCAGCAGTAAGGGACAGGCCGAAAGGATAGAGACCCAGTACTTC
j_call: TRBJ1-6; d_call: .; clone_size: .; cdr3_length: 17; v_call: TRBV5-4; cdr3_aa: CASSRSGFGSYNSPLHF; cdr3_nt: TGTGCCAGCAGCCGCTCAGGATTTGGATCCTATAATTCACCCCTCCACTTT
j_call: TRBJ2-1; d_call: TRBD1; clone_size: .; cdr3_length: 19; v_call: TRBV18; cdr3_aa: CASSPAGTGIYHSYNEQFF; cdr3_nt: TGTGCCAGCTCACCAGCCGGGACAGGGATTTACCACTCCTACAATGAGCAGTTCTTC
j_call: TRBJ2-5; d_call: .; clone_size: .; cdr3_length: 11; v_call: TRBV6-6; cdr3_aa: CASSGRETQYF; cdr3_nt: TGTGCCAGCTCAGGAAGAGAGACCCAGTACTTC
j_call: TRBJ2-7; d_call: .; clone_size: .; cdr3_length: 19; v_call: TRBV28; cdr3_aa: CASSWRPDDGTEQAYEQYF; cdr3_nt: TGTGCCAGCAGTTGGCGCCCGGACGACGGGACTGAACAAGCCTACGAGCAGTACTTC
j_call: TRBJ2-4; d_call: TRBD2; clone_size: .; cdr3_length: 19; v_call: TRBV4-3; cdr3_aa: CASSQETSGGKLAKNIQYF; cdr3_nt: TGCGCCAGCAGCCAAGAGACTAGCGGGGGGAAACTAGCCAAAAACATTCAGTACTTC
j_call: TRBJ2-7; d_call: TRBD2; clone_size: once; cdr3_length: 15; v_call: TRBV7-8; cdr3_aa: CASSFLAGGPNEQYF; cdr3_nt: TGTGCCAGCAGCTTTCTAGCGGGAGGGCCCAACGAGCAGTACTTC
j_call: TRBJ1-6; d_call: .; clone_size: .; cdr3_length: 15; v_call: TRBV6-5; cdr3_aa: CASGGRGVYNSPLHF; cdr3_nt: TGTGCCAGCGGGGGGAGGGGAGTATATAATTCACCCCTCCACTTT
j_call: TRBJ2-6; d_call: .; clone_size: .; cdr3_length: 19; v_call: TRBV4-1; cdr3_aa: CASSQVGHGFALGANVLTF; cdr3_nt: TGCGCCAGCAGCCAGGTGGGACACGGGTTCGCTCTGGGGGCCAACGTCCTGACTTTC
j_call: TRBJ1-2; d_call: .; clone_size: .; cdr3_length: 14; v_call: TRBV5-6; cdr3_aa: CASSLRQENYGYTF; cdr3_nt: TGTGCCAGCAGCTTGAGACAGGAAAACTATGGCTACACCTTC
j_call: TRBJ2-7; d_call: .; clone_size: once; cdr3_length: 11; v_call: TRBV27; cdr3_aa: CASSSGQLQYF; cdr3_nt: TGTGCCAGCAGTTCCGGACAGCTGCAGTACTTC
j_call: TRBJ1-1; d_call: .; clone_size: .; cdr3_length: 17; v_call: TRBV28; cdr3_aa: CASSGLRDMETYTEAFF; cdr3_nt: TGTGCCAGCAGTGGACTCCGGGACATGGAAACGTACACTGAAGCTTTCTTT
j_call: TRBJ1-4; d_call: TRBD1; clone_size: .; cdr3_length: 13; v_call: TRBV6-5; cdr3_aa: CASSPDRAEKLFF; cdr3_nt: TGTGCCAGCAGTCCCGACAGGGCGGAAAAACTGTTTTTT
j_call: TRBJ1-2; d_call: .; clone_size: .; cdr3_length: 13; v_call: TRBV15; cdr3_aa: CATSRTGWCGYTF; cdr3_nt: TGTGCCACCAGTAGAACAGGGTGGTGTGGCTACACCTTC
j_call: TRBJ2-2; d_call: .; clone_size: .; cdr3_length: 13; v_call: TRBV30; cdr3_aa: CAWSPLLAGELFF; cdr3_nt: TGTGCCTGGAGTCCCTTACTAGCCGGGGAGCTGTTTTTT
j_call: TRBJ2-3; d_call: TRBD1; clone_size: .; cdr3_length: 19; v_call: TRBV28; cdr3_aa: CASSLWKGRQGKRTDTQYF; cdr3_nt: TGTGCCAGCAGTTTATGGAAGGGTCGACAGGGGAAAAGGACAGATACGCAGTATTTT
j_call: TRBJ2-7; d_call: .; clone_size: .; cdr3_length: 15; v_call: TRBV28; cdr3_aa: CASSPVGAGSYEQYF; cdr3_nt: TGTGCCAGCAGCCCCGTGGGGGCGGGCTCCTACGAGCAGTACTTC
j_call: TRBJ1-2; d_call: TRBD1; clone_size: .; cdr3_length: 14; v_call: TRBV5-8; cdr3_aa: CASSRAGGIYGYTF; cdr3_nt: TGTGCCAGCAGCCGTGCAGGGGGTATCTATGGCTACACCTTC
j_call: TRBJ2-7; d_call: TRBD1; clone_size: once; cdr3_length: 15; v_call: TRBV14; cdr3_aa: CASSQDTGGSYEQYF; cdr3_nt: TGTGCCAGCAGCCAAGACACAGGGGGATCCTACGAGCAGTACTTC